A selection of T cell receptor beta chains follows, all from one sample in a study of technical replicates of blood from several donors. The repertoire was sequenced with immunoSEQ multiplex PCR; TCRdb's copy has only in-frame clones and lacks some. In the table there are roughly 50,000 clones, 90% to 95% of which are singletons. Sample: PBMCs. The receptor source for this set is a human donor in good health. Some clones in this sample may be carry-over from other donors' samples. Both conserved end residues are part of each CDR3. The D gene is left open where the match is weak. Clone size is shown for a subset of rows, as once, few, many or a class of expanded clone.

CDR3 DNA: TGTGCCAGCAGCTTTTCCCCCAGGACAAGTCAGACAGATACGCAGTATTTT
CDR3 protein: CASSFSPRTSQTDTQYF
clone size: -
D gene: -
V gene: TRBV9
J gene: TRBJ2-3

CDR3 DNA: TGTGCCAGCACTGACACGCTCGGCTATGGCTACACCTTC
CDR3 protein: CASTDTLGYGYTF
clone size: -
D gene: -
V gene: TRBV7-9
J gene: TRBJ1-2

CDR3 DNA: TGTGCCAGCAGCCAGGACTGGAACACCGGGGAGCTGTTTTTT
CDR3 protein: CASSQDWNTGELFF
clone size: -
D gene: -
V gene: TRBV7-7
J gene: TRBJ2-2

CDR3 DNA: TGTGCCAGCAGTTCTTTGAGGGGGAAGTCCTACGAGCAGTACTTC
CDR3 protein: CASSSLRGKSYEQYF
clone size: -
D gene: -
V gene: TRBV28
J gene: TRBJ2-7

CDR3 DNA: TGTGCCAGCAGCTTATGGGGGGACGAAAATGATGAGCAGTTCTTC
CDR3 protein: CASSLWGDENDEQFF
clone size: -
D gene: -
V gene: TRBV7-9
J gene: TRBJ2-1

CDR3 DNA: TGCGCCAGCAGCTTAAACACGAACACCGGGGAGCTGTTTTTT
CDR3 protein: CASSLNTNTGELFF
clone size: -
D gene: -
V gene: TRBV5-1
J gene: TRBJ2-2

CDR3 DNA: TGTGCCAGCAGCTTGTTAAAGAGCTCCTACGAGCAGTACTTC
CDR3 protein: CASSLLKSSYEQYF
clone size: -
D gene: -
V gene: TRBV5-6
J gene: TRBJ2-7

CDR3 DNA: TGTGCCAGCAGCCAAGACTGGCGACAACAAGAGACCCAGTACTTC
CDR3 protein: CASSQDWRQQETQYF
clone size: -
D gene: -
V gene: TRBV14
J gene: TRBJ2-5

CDR3 DNA: TGTGCCAGCAGCTTAGTTCTCGGCAGGGCTTACGAGCAGTACTTC
CDR3 protein: CASSLVLGRAYEQYF
clone size: -
D gene: -
V gene: TRBV7-8
J gene: TRBJ2-7

CDR3 DNA: TGCAGCGCTTTGAGTCAGGGAGAAAAACTGTTTTTT
CDR3 protein: CSALSQGEKLFF
clone size: -
D gene: -
V gene: TRBV29-1
J gene: TRBJ1-4

CDR3 DNA: TGTGCCAGCAGCTTAGGCGGGGGTCGCTCCTACAATGAGCAGTTCTTC
CDR3 protein: CASSLGGGRSYNEQFF
clone size: once
D gene: -
V gene: TRBV13
J gene: TRBJ2-1

CDR3 DNA: TGTGCCTCCCGACGCGGACAAGACACAGATACGCAGTATTTT
CDR3 protein: CASRRGQDTDTQYF
clone size: -
D gene: -
V gene: TRBV10-3
J gene: TRBJ2-3

CDR3 DNA: TGTGCCAGCAGCCGTACAAATCCGGGACAGGGGGCAGGAGGGGAAAAACTGTTTTTT
CDR3 protein: CASSRTNPGQGAGGEKLFF
clone size: -
D gene: TRBD1
V gene: TRBV27
J gene: TRBJ1-4

CDR3 DNA: TGTGCCAGCAGCCCCCCCGGGACTTCATCTTACAATGAGCAGTTCTTC
CDR3 protein: CASSPPGTSSYNEQFF
clone size: -
D gene: -
V gene: TRBV7-3
J gene: TRBJ2-1

CDR3 DNA: TGTGCCAGCAGCTCCGGGACTAGCGGGGGGGCGGGAGATACGCAGTATTTT
CDR3 protein: CASSSGTSGGAGDTQYF
clone size: -
D gene: TRBD2
V gene: TRBV7-2
J gene: TRBJ2-3

CDR3 DNA: TGTGCCAGCAGGCGGGACAGGGGGCTTGGCACTGAAGCTTTCTTT
CDR3 protein: CASRRDRGLGTEAFF
clone size: -
D gene: TRBD1
V gene: TRBV2
J gene: TRBJ1-1

CDR3 DNA: TGCGCCAGCAGCTGGACTAGCGGGGGCTTACAAGAGACCCAGTACTTC
CDR3 protein: CASSWTSGGLQETQYF
clone size: -
D gene: TRBD2
V gene: TRBV5-1
J gene: TRBJ2-5

CDR3 DNA: TGCACCAGCAGCCAAGAGGACTACCACTACAATGAGCAGTTCTTC
CDR3 protein: CTSSQEDYHYNEQFF
clone size: -
D gene: -
V gene: TRBV1
J gene: TRBJ2-1

CDR3 DNA: TGTGCCAGTAGTTCCCAGACCACTAGCGGGACTGTTCTCTTTGGCTACGAGCAGTACTTC
CDR3 protein: CASSSQTTSGTVLFGYEQYF
clone size: once
D gene: TRBD2
V gene: TRBV19
J gene: TRBJ2-7

CDR3 DNA: TGTGCCAGCAGCCCATGGGACACGGTCTATGGCTACACCTTC
CDR3 protein: CASSPWDTVYGYTF
clone size: -
D gene: -
V gene: TRBV9
J gene: TRBJ1-2

CDR3 DNA: TGTGCCAGCAGTGGCCAGACTAATACGCAGTATTTT
CDR3 protein: CASSGQTNTQYF
clone size: -
D gene: -
V gene: TRBV25-1
J gene: TRBJ2-3

CDR3 DNA: TGTGCCAGCAGTCCTAGTAGGTCTGAAGCTTTCTTT
CDR3 protein: CASSPSRSEAFF
clone size: -
D gene: -
V gene: TRBV7-2
J gene: TRBJ1-1

CDR3 DNA: TGCGCCAGCAGCTTGGGACTAGCAACGCTCTACGAGCAGTACTTC
CDR3 protein: CASSLGLATLYEQYF
clone size: -
D gene: TRBD2
V gene: TRBV5-1
J gene: TRBJ2-7

CDR3 DNA: TGTGCCAGCAGCCTCGACAGGGACTATGGCTACACCTTC
CDR3 protein: CASSLDRDYGYTF
clone size: -
D gene: TRBD1
V gene: TRBV7-6
J gene: TRBJ1-2

CDR3 DNA: TGTGCCAGCAGCTTAGCGTCCACAGGGACATACTTC
CDR3 protein: CASSLASTGTYF
clone size: few
D gene: -
V gene: TRBV7-8
J gene: TRBJ2-7

CDR3 DNA: TGCGCCAGCAGCTTTAGCGGGGAGGCCGGGGAGGCCAACGTCCTGACTTTC
CDR3 protein: CASSFSGEAGEANVLTF
clone size: -
D gene: TRBD2
V gene: TRBV5-1
J gene: TRBJ2-6

CDR3 DNA: TGTGCCATAACGGGGCTAGCGGACGACTACGGGGAGCTGTTTTTT
CDR3 protein: CAITGLADDYGELFF
clone size: -
D gene: TRBD2
V gene: TRBV7-6
J gene: TRBJ2-2

CDR3 DNA: TGTGCCAGCAGTCCAGGCCCCAAAAACATTCAGTACTTC
CDR3 protein: CASSPGPKNIQYF
clone size: -
D gene: -
V gene: TRBV6-5
J gene: TRBJ2-4

CDR3 DNA: TGTGCCTGGTCCGGGGATTATGGCTACACCTTC
CDR3 protein: CAWSGDYGYTF
clone size: -
D gene: -
V gene: TRBV30
J gene: TRBJ1-2

CDR3 DNA: TGTGCCAGCAGCCAGAGGGACTATACCCGATACGAGCAGTACTTC
CDR3 protein: CASSQRDYTRYEQYF
clone size: -
D gene: TRBD2
V gene: TRBV7-2
J gene: TRBJ2-7

CDR3 DNA: TGTGCCAGCACCTCCAGTAATAGCAATCAGCCCCAGCATTTT
CDR3 protein: CASTSSNSNQPQHF
clone size: -
D gene: -
V gene: TRBV25-1
J gene: TRBJ1-5

CDR3 DNA: TGTGCCAGCAGCCAAGTCTCCGGGACTAGCGCCACAGATACGCAGTATTTT
CDR3 protein: CASSQVSGTSATDTQYF
clone size: -
D gene: TRBD2
V gene: TRBV4-2
J gene: TRBJ2-3

CDR3 DNA: TGCGCCAGCAGCCCGGATGATGGAGTGGATACGCAGTATTTT
CDR3 protein: CASSPDDGVDTQYF
clone size: few
D gene: -
V gene: TRBV5-1
J gene: TRBJ2-3

CDR3 DNA: TGTGCCAGCAGCTTAGGGATTCGGGACCGGGGGGAGACCCAGTACTTC
CDR3 protein: CASSLGIRDRGETQYF
clone size: -
D gene: -
V gene: TRBV7-2
J gene: TRBJ2-5

CDR3 DNA: TGTGCCAGCAGCCAAGATCAGGGGATACTGGGGGAGAACACTGAAGCTTTCTTT
CDR3 protein: CASSQDQGILGENTEAFF
clone size: once
D gene: -
V gene: TRBV4-2
J gene: TRBJ1-1

CDR3 DNA: TGTGCCAGCAGCAGACAGGGGGGACATAATTCACCCCTCCACTTT
CDR3 protein: CASSRQGGHNSPLHF
clone size: -
D gene: TRBD1
V gene: TRBV25-1
J gene: TRBJ1-6

CDR3 DNA: TGTGCCAGCAGACAAATGGGGGGGACTTACAATGAGCAGTTCTTC
CDR3 protein: CASRQMGGTYNEQFF
clone size: once
D gene: TRBD2
V gene: TRBV7-6
J gene: TRBJ2-1

CDR3 DNA: TGTGCCAGCAGCTTGGGACAGGGTTTCGGGGGCTACACCTTC
CDR3 protein: CASSLGQGFGGYTF
clone size: -
D gene: TRBD1
V gene: TRBV7-9
J gene: TRBJ1-2

CDR3 DNA: TGTGCCAGCAGCTTAGAGGAGGGTACCTACGAGCAGTACTTC
CDR3 protein: CASSLEEGTYEQYF
clone size: -
D gene: -
V gene: TRBV7-8
J gene: TRBJ2-7

CDR3 DNA: TGTGCCAGCAGTACCCGGGACAGACTGAACACTGAAGCTTTCTTT
CDR3 protein: CASSTRDRLNTEAFF
clone size: -
D gene: TRBD1
V gene: TRBV6-5
J gene: TRBJ1-1